This TCR beta chain derives from a study of cytomegalovirus exposure and HLA in healthy donors. Of note for this clone: Its antigen is not known.

CDR1 is MNHNS and CDR2 is SASEGT in the germline V gene. The CDR3 sequence is 14 residues long. J gave up 13 bases and V 2 bases, and 7 bases lay outside the gene matches. The PCR used 60 Vbeta and 13 Jbeta primers. The method was immunoSEQ multiplex PCR; TCRdb's version includes in-frame clones alone and lacks a portion of them. The table has more than 250,000 clones, 70% to 90% seen once. Study-wide points: From TCR beta sequences, most subjects' HLA-A and HLA-B alleles were reportedly predicted accurately. An assumption of roughly uniform sequencing depth across donors underlay the presence/absence analyses. Within an earlier analysis, most TCR beta V segments proved productive either about 90% or about 30% of the time.

The receptor comes from a young woman in good health and CMV-seronegative. The rearrangement joins TRBV6-1 to TRBJ2-1; TRBD2 agrees at 11 bases. The sample was PBMCs. CDR3 sequence reads: CASSEFSGGAPQFF. The CDR3 DNA reads TGTGCCAGCAGTGAATTTAGCGGGGGGGCCCCACAGTTCTTC.